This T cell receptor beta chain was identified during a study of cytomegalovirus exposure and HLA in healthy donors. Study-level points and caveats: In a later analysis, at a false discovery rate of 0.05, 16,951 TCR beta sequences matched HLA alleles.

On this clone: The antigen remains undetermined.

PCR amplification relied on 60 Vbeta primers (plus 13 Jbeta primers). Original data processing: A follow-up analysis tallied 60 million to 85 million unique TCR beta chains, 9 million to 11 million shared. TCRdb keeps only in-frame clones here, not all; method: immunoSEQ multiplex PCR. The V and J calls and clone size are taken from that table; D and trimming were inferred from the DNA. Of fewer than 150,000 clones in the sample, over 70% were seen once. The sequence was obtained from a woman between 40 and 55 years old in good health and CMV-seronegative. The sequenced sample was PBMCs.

CDR3 loop: CASGLVLSGGPLNTIYF. CDR3 DNA sequence: TGTGCTAGTGGTTTGGTACTCTCAGGGGGCCCACTAAACACCATATATTTT. The gene calls are TRBV12-5 and TRBJ1-3; 8 positions match TRBD1. Germline trimming cut 0 bases from V and 6 bases from J; bases unmatched to any gene: 10. Germline loops: CDR1 LGHNT, CDR2 FRNRAP. The CDR3 runs 17 residues.